What follows are 17 T cell receptor beta chains derived from one specimen sequenced in a study of blood T cell repertoires in COVID-19. Generated by immunoSEQ multiplex PCR, the TCRdb table keeps only in-frame clones and is missing some. The data contain 300,000 to 350,000 clones, 80% to 90% of them seen just once; the ten biggest clones take up under 6%. Specimen: PBMCs or T cells enriched from blood (not recorded which). The origin of the receptors is a man aged 25-45 years who had recovered from COVID-19.

The chain carries TRBV5-1 and TRBJ1-2; D might be TRBD1 (5 bases). Germline assignment: CDR1 SGHRS and CDR2 YFSETQ. V was pared by 4 bases and J by 4 bases, with 20 bases between. The CDR3 has 16 residues. Here the CDR3 reads CASSPGGTEKTYGYTF. CDR3 DNA: TGCGCCAGCAGCCCGGGGGGGACCGAAAAGACCTATGGCTACACCTTC.

This clone has just a few counts. In the same sample, other DNA sequences code for this CDR3. V and J are TRBV27 and TRBJ1-2; tentatively, D is TRBD1 (5 bases). The CDR3 runs 14 residues. The ends were cut back, 4 bases at V and 0 bases at J, with 9 bases in the middle. Germline lookup yields CDR1 MNHEY and CDR2 SMNVEV (reference sequence). CDR3 in amino acids: CASSSDSTNYGYTF. DNA of the CDR3: TGTGCCAGCAGTTCCGACAGCACTAACTATGGCTACACCTTC.

The chain combines TRBV19 with TRBJ1-5, with D maybe TRBD1 (6 bases). CDR1 is LNHDA, CDR2 SQIVND, per germline (reference sequence). The CDR3 has 14 amino acids. Trimming cost V 4 bases and J 6 bases, with 13 bases left between them. The CDR3 is CASSTRTVSQPQHF. The CDR3, as DNA: TGTGCCAGTAGTACTCGGACAGTCAGTCAGCCCCAGCATTTT.

As for this clone: Germline is not matched at one junction end, which may reflect a read error. V usage is TRBV9 and J usage is TRBJ2-5, with 9 bases identical to TRBD2. Germline V lookup: CDR1 SGDLS, CDR2 YYNGEE. There are 15 residues in the CDR3. CDR3 sequence reads: CASSVATSGQENQYF. CDR3 DNA sequence: TGTGCCAGCAGCGTAGCGACTAGCGGACAAGAGAACCAGTACTTC.

The genes are TRBV11-2 and TRBJ2-3; tentatively, D is TRBD1 (6 bases). This CDR3 is built from 15 residues. CDR1 SGHAT and CDR2 FQNNGV come from the germline V gene. V was trimmed by 6 bases and J by 5 bases, leaving 18 bases between them. The CDR3 is CASRRYGGPQDTQYF. The CDR3 nucleotides are TGTGCCAGCAGGAGATATGGGGGCCCCCAAGATACGCAGTATTTT. The full variable domain, completed using reference TRBV11-2 and TRBJ2-3, is EAGVAQSPRYKIIEKRQSVAFWCNPISGHATLYWYQQILGQGPKLLIQFQNNGVVDDSQLPKDRFSAERLKGVDSTLKIQPAKLEDSAVYLCASRRYGGPQDTQYFGPGTRLTVL.

V is TRBV5-1 and J is TRBJ2-3; D is uncertain. The CDR3 loop spans 14 amino acids. The germline V gene has CDR1 SGHRS and CDR2 YFSETQ. Deletions cut 4 bases from V and 2 bases from J, with 11 bases between. The CDR3 spells CASSPRAPTDTQYF. CDR3 in DNA: TGCGCCAGCAGCCCACGCGCCCCCACAGATACGCAGTATTTT.

The genes are TRBV30 and TRBJ2-3; 7 bases fit TRBD2. V gave up 2 bases and J gave up 5 bases; unmatched junction bases: 7. There are 14 residues in the CDR3. CDR1 and CDR2 from the germline V gene are GTSNPN and SVGIG (reference sequence). CDR3 sequence: CAWSLSSGVDTQYF. DNA of the CDR3: TGTGCCTGGAGTTTGTCGAGCGGGGTAGATACGCAGTATTTT.

The chain recombines TRBV19 with TRBJ2-1; weak D call: TRBD1 (5 bases). V was trimmed by 3 bases and J by 8 bases, leaving 17 bases between them. CDR1 and CDR2 from the germline V gene are LNHDA and SQIVND (reference sequence). The CDR3 spans 15 residues. DNA for the CDR3: TGTGCCAGTAGTATCAAGGGGCGGACGTTTGATGAGCAGTTCTTC. Translating it yields CASSIKGRTFDEQFF.

The chain carries TRBV28 and TRBJ2-2; possibly TRBD2 for D (7 bases). With 4 bases removed from V and 8 bases from J, the gap between germline ends came to 17 bases. The CDR3 runs 15 residues. Germline V CDR1 and CDR2: MDHEN, SYDVKM. The CDR3 bases are TGTGCCAGCAGTTCCGAGGGGGGGGCCGAAGGGGAGCTGTTTTTT. Encoded protein: CASSSEGGAEGELFF. Together with reference TRBV28 and TRBJ2-2, the CDR3 gives the full variable domain: DVKVTQSSRYLVKRTGEKVFLECVQDMDHENMFWYRQDPGLGLRLIYFSYDVKMKEKGDIPEGYSVSREKKERFSLILESASTNQTSMYLCASSSEGGAEGELFFGEGSRLTVL.

A few counts support this clone. The chain joins TRBV19 to TRBJ1-2, with a weak D call TRBD1 (5 bases). This CDR3 is 20 amino acids long. Between the trimmed V and J ends, which lost 3 bases and 9 bases, there was a span of 35 bases. Germline CDR1 LNHDA, CDR2 SQIVND (reference sequence). CDR3 sequence: CASSMKVAPLFQWGVSSYTF. The CDR3 DNA reads as TGTGCCAGTAGTATGAAGGTGGCGCCCCTCTTCCAGTGGGGGGTGAGTAGCTACACCTTC.

The chain couples TRBV5-1 to TRBJ1-1; D not certain. V gave up 0 bases and J gave up 4 bases, with 19 bases separating them. Germline V gene lookup returns CDR1 SGHRS and CDR2 YFSETQ. This CDR3 has 17 residues. CDR3 sequence reads: CASSLGIGGVDFTEAFF. CDR3 DNA: TGCGCCAGCAGCTTGGGTATAGGCGGAGTGGATTTCACTGAAGCTTTCTTT.

This clone was detected only a few times. V is TRBV7-2 and J is TRBJ2-7; tentative D call: TRBD2 (6 bases). V shed 1 base and J shed 5 bases, with 15 bases lying between them. Germline V gives CDR1 SGHTA, CDR2 FQGNSA. The length of the CDR3 is 15 residues. CDR3: CASSLGREPGDEQYF. CDR3 nucleotides: TGTGCCAGCAGCTTAGGTAGGGAACCGGGAGACGAGCAGTACTTC.

V is TRBV28 and J is TRBJ1-1, with a possible D match to TRBD1 (6 bases). The CDR3 totals 15 residues. The ends were cut back, 2 bases at V and 4 bases at J, with 14 bases in the middle. Germline CDR1 MDHEN, CDR2 SYDVKM. The CDR3 nucleotides are TGTGCCAGCAGTTTACCGATGGCAGGGGCCACTGAAGCTTTCTTT. Encoded protein: CASSLPMAGATEAFF.

The CDR3: CASSITSSSYEQYF. The DNA for the CDR3 is TGTGCCAGCAGTATCACAAGTTCCTCCTACGAGCAGTACTTC. J is TRBJ2-7 and V is TRBV6-5, with D uncertain. CDR3 size: 14 residues. The germline gives CDR1 MNHEY, CDR2 SVGAGI. Between the trimmed V and J ends, which lost 5 bases and 0 bases, there was a span of 11 bases.

The chain employs TRBV11-1 and TRBJ2-5, with TRBD1 matching over 9 bases. The germline CDR1 and CDR2 sequences are SGHAT and FQDESV (reference sequence). The CDR3 runs 13 residues. J was trimmed by 5 bases and V by 5 bases; bases with no gene match: 3. The CDR3 DNA reads as TGTGCCAGCAGCGTTGGACAGGGGGAGACCCAGTACTTC. Translated: CASSVGQGETQYF.

The rearrangement joins TRBV29-1 to TRBJ2-3, with no clear D. The V and J ends lost 2 bases and 1 base respectively, with 4 bases between them. This CDR3 has 12 amino acids. The germline V gene has CDR1 SQVTM and CDR2 ANQGSEA. In DNA form, the CDR3 reads TGCAGCGTTGAACTCGGCACAGATACGCAGTATTTT. The encoded protein is CSVELGTDTQYF.

Points on this clone: Other DNA sequences of this sample code for an identical CDR3. The V and J genes are TRBV5-1 and TRBJ1-2; the match to TRBD1 covers 7 bases. Trimming at V came to 4 bases and at J to 5 bases, leaving 5 bases not matched to a gene. This CDR3 is 13 amino acids long. CDR1 and CDR2 (germline): SGHRS, YFSETQ. The DNA for the CDR3 is TGCGCCAGCAGCCCAGACAGGGTTTATGGCTACACCTTC. Its protein product is CASSPDRVYGYTF.